A single T cell receptor (beta chain) is shown here with its context. These data belong to a study of shared clonotypes between healthy human individuals. Samples underwent the assay at deep level. Splitting of each subset's genomic DNA was done evenly across several immunoSEQ plates. Approximately 210 ng DNA, tens of thousands of T cell genomes, went into each sorted-subset replicate PCR. Using immunoSEQ multiplex PCR, the repertoire was profiled, and TCRdb retains in-frame clones only, with some absent. The sample holds hundreds of thousands of clones, 92% seen once. Terminally differentiated effector memory CD45RA+ cells were left out of the naive CD8 fraction, which was CD45RO-negative and positively selected for CCR7. Specimen: naive CD8+ T cells sorted from blood. The clonotype originates from a young man in good health.

Here the CDR3 reads CASSPPSGRALGETQYF. In DNA, the CDR3 is TGTGCCAGCAGTCCCCCTAGCGGGAGGGCCCTCGGAGAGACCCAGTACTTC. The rearrangement links TRBV28 to TRBJ2-5, with 12 bases identical to TRBD2. CDR1 is MDHEN, CDR2 SYDVKM, per germline. Trimming took 5 bases from V and 4 from J; bases not matched to a gene: 11. The CDR3 totals 17 residues.